The next 19 T cell receptor beta chains were all read from a single sample in a study of blood T cells in healthy people across ages. Primed by a sample-barcoded 5' primer and a J-beta primer mix, a second PCR proceeded for about 7 to 12 cycles. One entry per CDR3 protein results from TCRdb running MiXCR on the 5' RACE reads. The sample contains under 2 million distinct CDR3 sequences, roughly 32% of which appear only once. Sequencing was performed on blood. Every receptor here comes from a woman in her 30s in good health.

The J gene is TRBJ1-1, the V gene TRBV12-3 or TRBV12-4; D uncertain. V gave up 1 base and J gave up 1 base, with 16 bases separating them. The CDR3 loop spans 17 amino acids. CDR3 sequence reads: CASSLVRLGEQNTEAFF. The CDR3 DNA reads as TGTGCCAGCAGTTTAGTGAGGTTGGGAGAACAGAACACTGAAGCTTTCTTT.

V usage is TRBV20-1 and J usage is TRBJ2-5; D is ambiguous. V was trimmed by 4 bases and J by 6 bases, leaving 6 bases between them. The germline V gene has CDR1 DFQATT and CDR2 SNEGSKA (reference sequence). CDR3 size: 10 residues. CDR3 in amino acids: CSATPQTQYF. The CDR3 bases are TGCAGTGCTACCCCCCAGACCCAGTACTTC.

The chain carries TRBV3-1 and TRBJ1-2; maybe TRBD1 (5 bases). V lost 2 bases and J 8 bases, leaving 9 bases between the germline ends. This CDR3 region has 12 residues. Germline V gives CDR1 LGHDT, CDR2 YNNKEL (reference sequence). The DNA of the CDR3 is TGTGCCAGCAGCCAACAGAAGGGGGGCTACACCTTC. Residues: CASSQQKGGYTF. The whole variable domain, remainder taken from reference TRBV3-1 and TRBJ1-2, is DTAVSQTPKYLVTQMGNDKSIKCEQNLGHDTMYWYKQDSKKFLKIMFSYNNKELIINETVPNRFSPKSPDKAHLNLHINSLELGDSAVYFCASSQQKGGYTFGSGTRLTVV.

Comment on this clonotype: Germline is not matched at one junction end, which may reflect a read error. CDR3: CASSQVPGAGADTQYF. DNA for the CDR3: TGCGCCAGCAGCCAAGTACCCGGGGCCGGCGCAGACACGCAGTATTTT. The rearrangement joins TRBV4-1 to TRBJ2-3, with D perhaps TRBD1 or TRBD2 (5 bases each). The CDR3 is made up of 16 amino acids. Germline V CDR1 and CDR2: MGHRA, YSYEKL.

This chain joins TRBV20-1 and TRBJ1-1, with 8 positions matching TRBD1. Germline assignment: CDR1 DFQATT and CDR2 SNEGSKA (reference sequence). The CDR3 extends over 15 amino acids. Trimming cost V 2 bases and J 4 bases; bases outside gene matches: 9. CDR3 loop: CSARRTAGTGTEAFF. For the CDR3, the DNA is TGCAGTGCTAGACGTACGGCAGGGACAGGCACTGAAGCTTTCTTT.

In its sample, this clonotype was seen many times. Germline is not matched at one junction end, which may reflect a read error. The gene calls are TRBV5-1 and TRBJ2-1; D unresolved. CDR3 length: 15 amino acids. The germline V gene has CDR1 SGHRS and CDR2 YFSETQ. CDR3 in amino acids: CASSLDSSSYNEQFF. Here the CDR3 DNA reads TGTGCCAGCAGCTTAGACTCCAGCTCCTACAATGAGCAGTTCTTC.

The chain combines TRBV12-3 or TRBV12-4 with TRBJ1-4; D possibly corresponds to TRBD1 (5 bases). The CDR3 length is 17 residues. Trimming shortened V by 3 bases and J by 0 bases, and 14 bases separated the two germline ends. The CDR3 coding sequence is TGTGCCAGCAGTTTGGGGACTACCTTTGCAACTAATGAAAAACTGTTTTTT. Its protein product is CASSLGTTFATNEKLFF.

This clonotype was recorded a few times. The chain links TRBV3-1 to TRBJ2-3; 12 bases are shared with TRBD2. This CDR3 region has 17 residues. Germline V gene sequence: CDR1 LGHDT, CDR2 YNNKEL (reference sequence). Trimming cost V 4 bases and J 5 bases; bases outside gene matches: 10. The CDR3 loop is CASSPSLAGGARDTQYF. As DNA, the CDR3 is TGTGCCAGCAGCCCCAGTCTAGCGGGGGGGGCGCGAGATACGCAGTATTTT.

The chain combines TRBV7-9 with TRBJ2-5; tentative D call: TRBD1 (6 bases). This CDR3 has 14 amino acids. The V end was cut by 6 bases, the J end by 1 base, with 12 bases between. Looked up from germline, CDR1 is SEHNR and CDR2 is FQNEAQ (reference sequence). The CDR3 bases are TGTGCCAGCAGTCCAGGGGTCTCCCAAGAGACCCAGTACTTC. This codes for CASSPGVSQETQYF.

This clonotype was observed many times. The V gene is TRBV4-1, the J gene TRBJ2-7, with 11 bases fitting TRBD1. With V trimmed by 1 base and J by 1 base, 9 bases remained unmatched. This CDR3 is built from 18 residues. CDR1 is MGHRA and CDR2 is YSYEKL in the germline V gene. The CDR3 bases are TGCGCCAGCAGCCAAGTTATGGGACAGGGGGACTGGTCCTACGAGCAGTACTTC. Protein: CASSQVMGQGDWSYEQYF.

This clonotype was recorded at least ten times. The junction departs from the called germline gene at one end, perhaps through a read error. This sequence joins TRBV5-1 and TRBJ1-2; 7 nucleotides line up with TRBD1. The CDR3 is 12 amino acids. Germline lookup yields CDR1 SGHRS and CDR2 YFSETQ. CDR3 sequence reads: CASSRDSYGYTF. The CDR3 DNA reads TGTGCCAGCAGCCGGGACAGCTATGGCTACACCTTC.

This clonotype has a count of ten or more. This chain joins TRBV10-3 and TRBJ1-2; D unclear. Per germline, CDR1 ENHRY and CDR2 SYGVKD. The CDR3 is 14 amino acids. CDR3 region: CASAGGSQFYGYTF. The CDR3 DNA follows: TGTGCTTCGGCGGGCGGATCACAATTCTATGGCTACACCTTC.

V usage is TRBV20-1 and J usage is TRBJ2-1, with 7 bases lining up with TRBD1. This CDR3 spans 16 amino acids. J gave up 4 bases and V 4 bases, and 13 bases lay outside the gene matches. Germline-derived CDR1 and CDR2 are DFQATT and SNEGSKA (reference sequence). CDR3 sequence: CSANPRQGLKYNEQFF. The CDR3 region has the DNA TGCAGTGCTAACCCTAGACAGGGCCTAAAGTACAATGAGCAGTTCTTC.

This chain links TRBV5-1 with TRBJ2-3; D might be TRBD2 (5 bases). The germline gives CDR1 SGHRS, CDR2 YFSETQ. The CDR3 has 17 amino acids. Trimming shortened V by 4 bases and J by 0 bases, and 18 bases separated the two germline ends. Here the CDR3 reads CASSLRASGPSTDTQYF. The CDR3 coding sequence is TGCGCCAGCAGCCTGCGGGCGAGCGGACCTAGCACAGATACGCAGTATTTT.

The count of this clonotype is one. This chain links TRBV10-3 with TRBJ2-7; TRBD1 agrees at 9 bases. The germline V gene encodes CDR1 ENHRY and CDR2 SYGVKD. The CDR3 contains 13 residues. The V gene end was trimmed by 10 bases and the J gene end by 6 bases; junction bases not matched to a gene: 10. CDR3 region: CATDGTGFGEQYF. CDR3 DNA: TGTGCCACCGACGGGACAGGGTTCGGCGAGCAGTACTTC.

The V gene is TRBV20-1, the J gene TRBJ2-7, with D possibly TRBD2 on 6 matching bases. This CDR3 has 16 amino acids. Germline CDR1 DFQATT, CDR2 SNEGSKA (reference sequence). V was shortened by 3 bases and J by 2 bases, with 20 bases between the two germline ends. CDR3 sequence reads: CSARGLFGGATYEQYF. As DNA, the CDR3 is TGCAGTGCTAGGGGTCTTTTTGGCGGGGCAACCTACGAGCAGTACTTC.

This clonotype has only a few counts. This chain links TRBV7-9 with TRBJ1-2, with D hard to call. The V gene lost 5 bases and the J gene lost 4 bases, with 14 bases spanning the gap. CDR1 is SEHNR and CDR2 is FQNEAQ in the germline V gene (reference sequence). The CDR3 spans 14 residues. DNA of the CDR3: TGTGCCAGCAGCCTCCTAGGGCCAAGCTATGGCTACACCTTC. It encodes CASSLLGPSYGYTF.

This clonotype was counted many times. This chain connects TRBV20-1 to TRBJ2-7; 10 bases are a match to TRBD1. The CDR3 has 14 amino acids. Unmatched junction bases numbered 8, after V lost 4 bases and J lost 5 bases. The germline CDR1 and CDR2 sequences are DFQATT and SNEGSKA (reference sequence). CDR3 loop: CSANPGTGVHEQYF. The CDR3 DNA is TGCAGTGCTAACCCCGGGACAGGGGTCCACGAGCAGTACTTC.

This clonotype showed up just a few times. This chain uses TRBV7-9 with TRBJ2-6; tentative D call: TRBD2 (5 bases). Germline CDR1 reads SEHNR; CDR2 reads FQNEAQ (reference sequence). Trimming stripped 5 bases from V and 0 bases from J, with 14 bases between. The CDR3 length is 17 residues. The chain's CDR3 is CASSPDLAGSGANVLTF. CDR3 coding DNA: TGTGCCAGCAGCCCAGACCTTGCGGGCTCTGGGGCCAACGTCCTGACTTTC.